The 19 T cell receptor beta chains listed next were all sequenced from one sample in a study of blood T cell repertoires in COVID-19. Assay used: immunoSEQ multiplex PCR; TCRdb lists only in-frame clones, some missing. The sample includes around 160,000 clones, 70% to 90% of them seen just once. Sequencing was carried out using peripheral blood. These receptors all stem from a woman aged 60-70 years with COVID-19, enrolled during active disease.

This sequence joins TRBV10-3 and TRBJ1-1, with D maybe TRBD1 (5 bases). Germline values: CDR1 ENHRY, CDR2 SYGVKD. The CDR3 runs to 17 residues. Between the trimmed V and J ends, which lost 6 bases and 7 bases, there was a span of 27 bases. The CDR3 DNA sequence: TGTGCCATCAGCCTTCGGCTAGGCCAGGGAACGGGGGTTGAAGCTTTCTTT. This translates into CAISLRLGQGTGVEAFF.

The rearrangement joins TRBV6-2 or TRBV6-3 to TRBJ1-1; D is possibly TRBD1 (6 bases). The CDR3 length is 15 residues. In germline, CDR1 is MNHEY, CDR2 SVGEGT. V was trimmed by 0 bases and J by 3 bases, leaving 11 bases between them. CDR3 amino acids: CASSYSDSLYTEAFF. CDR3 DNA sequence: TGTGCCAGCAGTTACTCGGACAGCCTTTACACTGAAGCTTTCTTT.

As concerns this clone: The same CDR3 is also encoded by other DNA sequences in this sample. This sequence joins TRBV5-6 and TRBJ2-2; D is ambiguous. Germline V gene lookup returns CDR1 SGHDT and CDR2 YYEEEE. The CDR3 spans 12 residues. V lost 4 bases to trimming and J lost 3 bases, with 4 bases between them. The CDR3 bases are TGTGCCAGCAGCCCTTACACCGGGGAGCTGTTTTTT. It codes for CASSPYTGELFF.

This clone was counted once. The J gene is TRBJ2-3, the V gene TRBV7-9, with 8 bases fitting TRBD1. The germline CDR1 and CDR2 sequences are SEHNR and FQNEAQ (reference sequence). With 6 bases clipped from V and 0 bases from J, the junction kept 2 bases outside the gene matches. CDR3 length: 14 amino acids. CDR3 coding DNA: TGTGCCAGCAGTAGGACAGGGAGCACAGATACGCAGTATTTT. Translating it yields CASSRTGSTDTQYF.

This chain links TRBV6-5 with TRBJ2-7; TRBD1 aligns across 7 bases. This CDR3 comprises 15 residues. Losses at the gene ends were 4 bases for V and 2 bases for J; bases not matched to a gene: 8. Per the germline V gene, CDR1 is MNHEY and CDR2 is SVGAGI. CDR3 residues: CASSFNPGQAYEQYF. The CDR3 DNA reads TGTGCCAGCAGTTTCAACCCTGGACAGGCCTACGAGCAGTACTTC.

The CDR3 region is CASRTSGSDYEQYF. Written as DNA, the CDR3 is TGTGCCAGCAGAACAAGCGGGAGCGACTACGAGCAGTACTTC. The V and J genes are TRBV7-2 and TRBJ2-7; 8 positions agree with TRBD2. The CDR3 extends over 14 amino acids. The V gene's germline CDR1 is SGHTA and CDR2 FQGNSA. With 6 bases clipped from V and 3 bases from J, the junction kept 7 bases outside the gene matches.

The chain is built from TRBV5-5 and TRBJ1-3; TRBD1 aligns across 8 bases. Trimming took 0 bases from V and 0 from J; bases not matched to a gene: 5. Germline V CDR1 and CDR2: SGHKS, YYEKEE (reference sequence). The CDR3 runs to 17 residues. The CDR3 sequence: CASSLEGQDSSGNTIYF. The CDR3 DNA reads TGTGCCAGCAGCTTGGAGGGACAGGATAGCTCTGGAAACACCATATATTTT.

This clone has a count of ten or more. The CDR3 reads CASLDSSNQPQHF. The CDR3 DNA sequence: TGTGCCAGCCTTGACAGCAGCAATCAGCCCCAGCATTTT. V is TRBV28 and J is TRBJ1-5; D may be TRBD1 (5 bases). From germline, CDR1 is MDHEN and CDR2 SYDVKM. The V and J ends lost 8 bases and 1 base respectively, with 9 bases between them. The CDR3 runs to 13 residues.

This rearrangement joins TRBV27 to TRBJ1-2; D gene uncertain. V was trimmed by 0 bases and J by 8 bases, leaving 10 bases between them. Looked up from germline, CDR1 is MNHEY and CDR2 is SMNVEV (reference sequence). The CDR3 extends over 13 amino acids. CDR3 residues: CASSLSKSNGYTF. The CDR3 DNA follows: TGTGCCAGCAGTTTATCGAAATCTAACGGCTACACCTTC.

The chain carries TRBV7-8 and TRBJ1-3; TRBD1 matches 7 bases. CDR3 length: 17 residues. The V gene end was trimmed by 6 bases and the J gene end by 2 bases; junction bases not matched to a gene: 13. CDR1 SGHVS and CDR2 FQNEAQ come from the germline V gene. CDR3: CASSFTLGTVTGNTIYF. The CDR3, as DNA: TGTGCCAGCAGTTTTACCCTGGGGACAGTGACTGGAAACACCATATATTTT.

The chain links TRBV20-1 to TRBJ2-1, with 8 nucleotides matching TRBD1. V gave up 3 bases and J gave up 3 bases; unmatched junction bases: 10. Germline V gene sequence: CDR1 DFQATT, CDR2 SNEGSKA (reference sequence). The CDR3 has 16 amino acids. In DNA form, the CDR3 reads TGCAGTGCTAGTCTCCTTCCCACAGGGGGCTACAATGAGCAGTTCTTC. Translating it yields CSASLLPTGGYNEQFF.

J is TRBJ2-7 and V is TRBV9; no definite D call. Germline CDR1 SGDLS, CDR2 YYNGEE. The CDR3 covers 15 residues. V gave up 0 bases and J gave up 0 bases, with 10 bases separating them. In DNA, the CDR3 is TGTGCCAGCAGCGTAGGCGGCAGAAGCTCCTACGAGCAGTACTTC. Its translation: CASSVGGRSSYEQYF.

This clone was counted a few times. The gene calls are TRBV18 and TRBJ1-4; the D is unclear. The CDR3 has 13 residues. Germline V gives CDR1 KGHSH, CDR2 LQKENI. Trimming shortened V by 2 bases and J by 7 bases, and 8 bases separated the two germline ends. CDR3: CASSPGGSEKLFF. The CDR3 region has the DNA TGTGCCAGCTCACCAGGAGGGTCTGAAAAACTGTTTTTT.

The rearrangement joins TRBV19 to TRBJ1-5; the match to TRBD1 covers 7 bases. J was trimmed by 4 bases and V by 7 bases; bases with no gene match: 7. The V gene's germline CDR1 is LNHDA and CDR2 SQIVND (reference sequence). The CDR3 has 14 amino acids. CDR3 sequence reads: CASIPQGYNQPQHF. The CDR3 DNA is TGTGCCAGTATCCCACAGGGGTATAATCAGCCCCAGCATTTT.

The rearrangement joins TRBV5-4 to TRBJ2-1; 12 bases fit TRBD2. Trimming removed 3 bases from V and 2 bases from J; junction bases left unmatched: 6. Germline CDR1 SGHNT, CDR2 YYREEE (reference sequence). The CDR3 length is 17 residues. The chain's CDR3 is CASSSLGLAGTYNEQFF. The DNA for the CDR3 is TGTGCCAGCAGCTCCCTTGGACTAGCGGGGACCTACAATGAGCAGTTCTTC.

V and J are TRBV10-3 and TRBJ2-2; D might be TRBD2 (6 bases). Germline values: CDR1 ENHRY, CDR2 SYGVKD. Trimming left V 7 bases short and J 3 bases short, with 15 bases between. The CDR3 spans 15 residues. The CDR3 DNA reads TGTGCCATCAAACGGGGGAAAGTTGACACCGGGGAGCTGTTTTTT. Its translation: CAIKRGKVDTGELFF.

V usage is TRBV2 and J usage is TRBJ1-4; D gene uncertain. CDR3 length: 13 amino acids. The germline gives CDR1 SNHLY, CDR2 FYNNEI. Deletions cut 5 bases from V and 8 bases from J, with 12 bases between. Here the CDR3 DNA reads TGTGCCAGCAGTAAGGACTTACGAGAAAAACTGTTTTTT. Amino acid sequence: CASSKDLREKLFF. The variable domain in full, completed from reference TRBV2 and TRBJ1-4, reads EPEVTQTPSHQVTQMGQEVILRCVPISNHLYFYWYRQILGQKVEFLVSFYNNEISEKSEIFDDQFSVERPDGSNFTLKIRSTKLEDSAMYFCASSKDLREKLFFGSGTQLSVL.

The rearrangement uses TRBV19 and TRBJ1-4; the D is unclear. The CDR3 consists of 14 residues. Germline V CDR1 and CDR2: LNHDA, SQIVND (reference sequence). V was cut by 6 bases and J by 0 bases, with 8 bases left in between. The CDR3: CASRGGPTNEKLFF. In nucleotides, the CDR3 is TGTGCCAGTAGGGGAGGCCCAACTAATGAAAAACTGTTTTTT. The full variable domain, its missing parts supplied by reference TRBV19 and TRBJ1-4, is DGGITQSPKYLFRKEGQNVTLSCEQNLNHDAMYWYRQDPGQGLRLIYYSQIVNDFQKGDIAEGYSVSREKKESFPLTVTSAQKNPTAFYLCASRGGPTNEKLFFGSGTQLSVL.

The rearrangement links TRBV7-3 to TRBJ2-6; TRBD1 is a possible D gene (6 bases). Trimming took off 4 bases at V and 0 bases at J, with 19 bases between the two ends. The CDR3 sequence is 19 residues long. Germline CDR1 reads SGHTA; CDR2 reads FQGTGA. DNA for the CDR3: TGTGCCAGCAGCTCGCGCCCGAGGGGGTCTGACTCTGGGGCCAACGTCCTGACTTTC. Amino acid sequence: CASSSRPRGSDSGANVLTF.